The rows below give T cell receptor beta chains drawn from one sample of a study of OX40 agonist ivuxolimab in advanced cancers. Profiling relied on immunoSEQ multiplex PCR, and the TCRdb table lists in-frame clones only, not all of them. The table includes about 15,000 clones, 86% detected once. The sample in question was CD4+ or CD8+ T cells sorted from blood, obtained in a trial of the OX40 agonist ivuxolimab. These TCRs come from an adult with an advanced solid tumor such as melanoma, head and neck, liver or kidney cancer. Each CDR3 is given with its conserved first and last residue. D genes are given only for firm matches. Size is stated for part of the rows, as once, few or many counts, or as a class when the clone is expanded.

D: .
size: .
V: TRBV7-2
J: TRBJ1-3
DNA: TGTGCCAGCAGCTTAGACCGTGGAAACACCATATATTTT
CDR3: CASSLDRGNTIYF

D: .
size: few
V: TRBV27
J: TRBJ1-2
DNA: TGTGCCAGCAGTCCCGGGGTAGGGGTCGCCTATGGCTACACCTTC
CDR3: CASSPGVGVAYGYTF

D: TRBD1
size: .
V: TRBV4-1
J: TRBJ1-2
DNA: TGCGCCAGCAGCCTACCCGACAGGGTTGATTATGGCTACACCTTC
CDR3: CASSLPDRVDYGYTF

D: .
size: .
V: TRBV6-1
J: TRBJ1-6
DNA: TGTGCCAGCAGTGCATTGGATAATTCACCCCTCCACTTT
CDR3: CASSALDNSPLHF

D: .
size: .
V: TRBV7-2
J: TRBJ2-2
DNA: TGTGCCAGCAGGTTAAGGGGCCCGACCGGGGAGCTGTTTTTT
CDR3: CASRLRGPTGELFF

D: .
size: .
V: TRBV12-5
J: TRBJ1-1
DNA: TGTGCTAGTGGTGAAAAACCGGGACATGAAGCTTTCTTT
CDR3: CASGEKPGHEAFF

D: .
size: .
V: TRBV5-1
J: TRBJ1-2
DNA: TGCGCCAGCAGCTTTTTCGACAGTAACTATGGCTACACCTTC
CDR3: CASSFFDSNYGYTF

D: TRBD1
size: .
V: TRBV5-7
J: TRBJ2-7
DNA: TGTGCCAGCAGCTCAGGACAGGGGGTCGCCTACGAGCAGTACTTC
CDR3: CASSSGQGVAYEQYF

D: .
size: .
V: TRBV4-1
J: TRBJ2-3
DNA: TGCGCCAGCAAAGGGCTAGATACGCAGTATTTT
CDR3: CASKGLDTQYF

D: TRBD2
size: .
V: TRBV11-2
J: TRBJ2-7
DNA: TGTGCCAGCAGCTCCGCGGGAGGGCCGGGAGAGCAGTACTTC
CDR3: CASSSAGGPGEQYF

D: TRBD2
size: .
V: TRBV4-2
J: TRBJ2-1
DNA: TGTGCCAGCAGCCAGCTCGGACTAGCGGGGGACCTGAGCTCCTACAATGAGCAGTTCTTC
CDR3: CASSQLGLAGDLSSYNEQFF

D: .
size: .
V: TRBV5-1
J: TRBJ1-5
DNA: TGCGCCAGCAGCTTGTTTGGCTCGAGTAATCAGCCCCAGCATTTT
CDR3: CASSLFGSSNQPQHF

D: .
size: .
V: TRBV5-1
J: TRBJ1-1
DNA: TGCGCCAGCAGCTTTCCCGGGATGAACACTGAAGCTTTCTTT
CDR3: CASSFPGMNTEAFF

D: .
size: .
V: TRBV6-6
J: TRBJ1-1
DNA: TGTGCCAGCAGCCTACAGATGGAAGCTTTCTTT
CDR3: CASSLQMEAFF

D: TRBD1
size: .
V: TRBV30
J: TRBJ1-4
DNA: TGTGCCTGGAGTCTTACCGGGACAGGGATTGTAGGAAAACTGTTTTTT
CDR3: CAWSLTGTGIVGKLFF

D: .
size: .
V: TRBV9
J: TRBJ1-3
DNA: TGTGCCAGCAGCGTAGGAGGGGTCTCTGGAAACACCATATATTTT
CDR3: CASSVGGVSGNTIYF

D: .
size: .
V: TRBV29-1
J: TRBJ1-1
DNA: TGCAGCGTTTTTCGGAGGGCGGGGAACACTGAAGCTTTCTTT
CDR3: CSVFRRAGNTEAFF

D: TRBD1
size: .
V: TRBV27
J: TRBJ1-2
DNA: TGTGCCAGCAGTTGGTCAGGGGGTTGGGGTAACTATGGCTACACCTTC
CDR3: CASSWSGGWGNYGYTF

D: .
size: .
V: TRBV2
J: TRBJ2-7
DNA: TGTGCCAGCAGTGACCAACAGAGCTCCTACGAGCAGTACTTC
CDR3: CASSDQQSSYEQYF

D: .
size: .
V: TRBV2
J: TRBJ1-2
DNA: TGTGCCAGCAGTGAAGCTAACTATGGCTACACCTTC
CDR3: CASSEANYGYTF

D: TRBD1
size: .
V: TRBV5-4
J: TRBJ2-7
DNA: TGTGCCAGCAGCGACCGGGACAGGGGGAAAGACGAGCAGTACTTC
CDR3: CASSDRDRGKDEQYF

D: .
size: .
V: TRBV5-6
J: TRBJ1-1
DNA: TGTGCCAGCAGCGACCTAACAGGGTTTGTCGTCACTGAAGCTTTCTTT
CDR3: CASSDLTGFVVTEAFF

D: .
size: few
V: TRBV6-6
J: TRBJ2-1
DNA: TGTGCCAGCAGTCCCCTCGGGGGTTCTTACAATGAGCAGTTCTTC
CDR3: CASSPLGGSYNEQFF

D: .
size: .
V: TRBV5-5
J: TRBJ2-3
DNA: TGTGCCAGCAGCCCCGGGAAGGTGGGGACAGATACGCAGTATTTT
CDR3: CASSPGKVGTDTQYF

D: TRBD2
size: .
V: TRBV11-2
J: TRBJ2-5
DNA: TGTGCCAGCAGCCCCCTGGGGCGGGGGGGCACTGAGACCCAGTACTTC
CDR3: CASSPLGRGGTETQYF

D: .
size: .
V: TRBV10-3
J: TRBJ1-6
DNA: TGTGCCATCAAGGCAGACCGCGGTTCACCCCTCCACTTT
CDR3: CAIKADRGSPLHF

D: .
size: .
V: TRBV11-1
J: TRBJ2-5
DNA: TGTGCCAGCAGCTTAGTGCGGGGGCCCCAAGAGACCCAGTACTTC
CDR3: CASSLVRGPQETQYF

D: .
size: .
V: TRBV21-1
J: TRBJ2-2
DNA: TGTGCCAGCAGCGGGACTAGCGGGAGATCGTTCCTAACCGGGGAGCTGTTTTTT
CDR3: CASSGTSGRSFLTGELFF

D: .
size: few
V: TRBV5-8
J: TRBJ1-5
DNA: TGTGCCAGCAGCTTGGGCCTCAATCAGCCCCAGCATTTT
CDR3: CASSLGLNQPQHF

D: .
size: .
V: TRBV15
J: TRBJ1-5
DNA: TGTGCCACCAGCAGAGATGGAAATCAGCCCCAGCATTTT
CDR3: CATSRDGNQPQHF

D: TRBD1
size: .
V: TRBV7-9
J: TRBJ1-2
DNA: TGTGCCAGCAGCTTACATACAGGGGGCGAAGGCTACACCTTC
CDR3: CASSLHTGGEGYTF

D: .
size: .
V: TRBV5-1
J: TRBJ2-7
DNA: TGCGCCAGCAGCTTGATGAACGAGCAGTACTTC
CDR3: CASSLMNEQYF

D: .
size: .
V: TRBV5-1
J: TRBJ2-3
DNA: TGCGCCAGCAGCTTGGTCCCGGCCGTGGGTGATACGCAGTATTTT
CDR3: CASSLVPAVGDTQYF

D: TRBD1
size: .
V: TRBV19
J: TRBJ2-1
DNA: TGTGCCAGTAGTACCCAGGGGGCTAAAGGGAATGAGCAGTTCTTC
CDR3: CASSTQGAKGNEQFF